The clone carrying this T cell receptor (beta chain) was picked up a small number of times. Antigen specificity is unknown. The protocol was immunoSEQ multiplex PCR, while the TCRdb copy is restricted to in-frame clones and leaves out a portion. Of roughly 26,000 clones listed, roughly 70% were seen once; the top ten hold under 15%. This entry belongs to a study of CD4 T cells in relation to SARS-CoV-2 and coronaviruses. Turning to the study itself: PBMCs were cultured with antigen for less than twelve days before TCR beta sequencing. Controls used an HIV-1 Nef peptide pool or no peptide. Findings of the study overall: About 65% of donors had memory CD4+ clonotypes crossrecognizing SARS-CoV-2 and common cold coronavirus spike. No crossreactivity against non-spike viral proteins was tested here.

Before the COVID-19 pandemic, during about 2010-2018, CD4+ T cells were taken from unexposed donors. CD4+ T cells were isolated from the cells after 10 days of culture. The CDR3 spans 14 residues. In germline, CDR1 is SGHRS, CDR2 YFSETQ. V was pared by 4 bases and J by 5 bases, with 7 bases of the junction left unmatched. The V gene is TRBV5-1, the J gene TRBJ1-2; 8 nucleotides align to TRBD1. The source of this sequence is a human donor in good health. Sequencing used CD4+ T cells from PBMCs, cultured in vitro. CDR3 DNA: TGCGCCAGCAGCGCGTCAGGGGGCGGGTATGGCTACACCTTC. Translated: CASSASGGGYGYTF.